Presented here are 32 T cell receptor beta chains from one specimen sequenced in a study of blood T cell repertoires in COVID-19. Some clones are missing from TCRdb's copy, which holds only in-frame ones; the method was immunoSEQ multiplex PCR. The table has under 250,000 clones, 80% to 90% seen once; the top ten hold 3.5% to 4%. Input material: PBMCs or T cells enriched from blood (not recorded which). These receptors all come from a woman between 40 and 55 years old who had been exposed to COVID-19.

CDR3 protein: CASSSSGLAGGLDTQYF. The CDR3 DNA reads TGTGCCAGCAGCTCCTCGGGACTAGCGGGGGGGTTAGATACGCAGTATTTT. V and J are TRBV7-3 and TRBJ2-3, with 16 bases identical to TRBD2. This CDR3 region has 17 residues. The J segment lost 5 bases and the V segment lost 4 bases, leaving 6 bases of the junction unmatched. Germline V gene sequence: CDR1 SGHTA, CDR2 FQGTGA. Based on the CDR3 plus reference TRBV7-3 and TRBJ2-3, the full variable domain is GAGVSQTPSNKVTEKGKYVELRCDPISGHTALYWYRQSLGQGPEFLIYFQGTGAADDSGLPNDRFFAVRPEGSVSTLKIQRTERGDSAVYLCASSSSGLAGGLDTQYFGPGTRLTVL.

The rearrangement joins TRBV19 to TRBJ1-4; D unresolved. The length of the CDR3 is 13 residues. The V gene's germline CDR1 is LNHDA and CDR2 SQIVND (reference sequence). Trimming stripped 5 bases from V and 8 bases from J, with 12 bases between. The CDR3 region is CASSDGVGEKLFF. The CDR3 coding sequence is TGTGCCAGTAGTGACGGGGTAGGGGAAAAACTGTTTTTT.

This sequence joins TRBV19 and TRBJ1-5, with TRBD1 as a possible D gene (6 bases). The CDR3 has 15 amino acids. V was trimmed by 0 bases and J by 7 bases, leaving 13 bases between them. Germline V CDR1 and CDR2: LNHDA, SQIVND (reference sequence). CDR3 protein: CASSIEGGVVQPQHF. CDR3 nucleotide sequence: TGTGCCAGTAGTATAGAAGGGGGGGTAGTACAGCCCCAGCATTTT.

This clone was counted once. V is TRBV7-9 and J is TRBJ1-4, with no clear D. The CDR3 totals 16 residues. CDR1 and CDR2 (germline): SEHNR, FQNEAQ (reference sequence). The V end was cut by 5 bases, the J end by 1 base, with 14 bases between. The DNA of the CDR3 is TGTGCCAGCAGCCCCATGGGCGGGGAAACTAATGAAAAACTGTTTTTT. Translated: CASSPMGGETNEKLFF.

This chain uses TRBV4-1 with TRBJ2-3; TRBD2 matches 12 bases. The CDR3 spans 16 residues. Germline loops: CDR1 MGHRA, CDR2 YSYEKL. Trimming at V came to 2 bases and at J to 5 bases, leaving 5 bases not matched to a gene. This CDR3 reads CASSQHTGLAGDTQYF. The DNA of the CDR3 is TGCGCCAGCAGCCAACACACGGGACTAGCGGGAGATACGCAGTATTTT.

This clone was picked up a small number of times. The chain joins TRBV20-1 to TRBJ2-5, with D perhaps matching TRBD2 (6 bases). The germline V and J ends were trimmed by 6 bases and 5 bases, with 10 bases remaining between them. Germline values: CDR1 DFQATT, CDR2 SNEGSKA (reference sequence). This CDR3 spans 11 amino acids. The CDR3 protein is CSAARGETQYF. In nucleotides, the CDR3 is TGCAGTGCCGCTCGGGGGGAGACCCAGTACTTC.

The rearrangement uses TRBV7-9 and TRBJ2-1; D not resolved. CDR1 and CDR2 (germline): SEHNR, FQNEAQ (reference sequence). This CDR3 comprises 11 residues. The V end was cut by 0 bases, the J end by 9 bases, with 3 bases between. For the CDR3, the DNA is TGTGCCAGCAGCTTAGCCAGTGAGCAGTTCTTC. It codes for CASSLASEQFF.

V is TRBV6-5 and J is TRBJ1-2; 8 nucleotides match TRBD1. Looked up from germline, CDR1 is MNHEY and CDR2 is SVGAGI. Trimming took 5 bases from V and 0 from J; bases not matched to a gene: 2. The CDR3 has 14 amino acids. CDR3 sequence (DNA): TGTGCCAGCAGTCCGGGACAGGCTAACTATGGCTACACCTTC. Protein sequence: CASSPGQANYGYTF.

This chain connects TRBV4-3 to TRBJ1-1, with 9 bases that match TRBD1. V shed 5 bases, J shed 6 bases, and the junction held 4 bases outside the gene matches. Germline V CDR1 and CDR2: LGHNA, YSLEER. The CDR3 length is 13 residues. The CDR3 region is CASSDRQGAEAFF. In DNA, the CDR3 is TGCGCCAGCAGCGACCGACAGGGGGCTGAAGCTTTCTTT.

V and J are TRBV4-1 and TRBJ1-2, with 7 bases aligning to TRBD1. With V trimmed by 1 base and J by 5 bases, 7 bases remained unmatched. The CDR3 spans 15 residues. Germline V CDR1 and CDR2: MGHRA, YSYEKL. As DNA, the CDR3 is TGCGCCAGCAGCCAAGGGGGACAGTCACTATATGGCTACACCTTC. As protein: CASSQGGQSLYGYTF.

The V gene is TRBV7-9, the J gene TRBJ1-5, with TRBD1 matching 10 bases. The J segment lost 2 bases and the V segment lost 5 bases, leaving 9 bases of the junction unmatched. This CDR3 has 17 amino acids. The germline CDR1 and CDR2 sequences are SEHNR and FQNEAQ (reference sequence). The CDR3 nucleotides are TGTGCCAGCAGCCTTCGACAGGGGGCGCCGGGCAATCAGCCCCAGCATTTT. Translating it yields CASSLRQGAPGNQPQHF.

V and J are TRBV15 and TRBJ2-7; D not certain. This CDR3 comprises 13 residues. The V gene lost 1 base and the J gene lost 2 bases, with 6 bases spanning the gap. Germline loops: CDR1 LNHNV, CDR2 YYDKDF (reference sequence). CDR3 protein: CATSRGQTYEQYF. For the CDR3, the DNA is TGTGCCACCAGCAGAGGGCAGACCTACGAGCAGTACTTC.

The chain employs TRBV30 and TRBJ1-2; D is undetermined. The CDR3 is 12 amino acids. V was clipped by 3 bases and J by 8 bases, with 13 bases between them. Germline CDR1 reads GTSNPN; CDR2 reads SVGIG (reference sequence). The CDR3 DNA reads as TGTGCCTGGAGACCACTAGACAAGGGCTACACCTTC. It specifies CAWRPLDKGYTF.

The rearrangement links TRBV14 to TRBJ1-4; D gene uncertain. Germline CDR1 reads SGHDN; CDR2 reads FVKESK. V lost 5 bases and J 7 bases, leaving 11 bases between the germline ends. The CDR3 is 13 amino acids. The CDR3 reads CASSYGVSEKLFF. The CDR3 region has the DNA TGTGCCAGCAGCTACGGGGTTTCTGAAAAACTGTTTTTT.

V usage is TRBV12-3 or TRBV12-4 and J usage is TRBJ1-2; tentatively, D is TRBD1 (6 bases). The CDR3 is 13 amino acids. The germline V and J ends were trimmed by 4 bases and 5 bases, with 11 bases remaining between them. As DNA, the CDR3 is TGTGCCAGCAGTTCACGGGACATTTATGGCTACACCTTC. Translated, it gives CASSSRDIYGYTF.

The genes are TRBV3-1 (or the pseudogene TRBV3-2) and TRBJ2-5; D is uncertain. There are 14 residues in the CDR3. Trimming removed 1 base at V and 5 bases at J, with 11 bases between. Germline V lookup: CDR1 LGHDT, CDR2 YNNKEL (reference sequence). CDR3 DNA sequence: TGTGCCAGCAGCCAAGTGAGCCGCCCGGAGACCCAGTACTTC. It encodes CASSQVSRPETQYF.

This clone was seen a single time. This chain links TRBV5-1 with TRBJ2-6, with D unclear. This CDR3 is built from 15 residues. CDR1 and CDR2 from the germline V gene are SGHRS and YFSETQ. Trimming took off 0 bases at V and 1 base at J, with 5 bases between the two ends. CDR3 bases: TGCGCCAGCAGCTTGGTCGAGTCTGGGGCCAACGTCCTGACTTTC. It codes for CASSLVESGANVLTF.

DNA for the CDR3: TGTGCCAGTCGGACAGGGGGGACTGAAGCTTTCTTT. Protein sequence: CASRTGGTEAFF. The chain has TRBV19 and TRBJ1-1; 10 bases agree with TRBD1. The CDR3 consists of 12 residues. Trimming cost V 8 bases and J 5 bases; bases outside gene matches: 2. Per germline, CDR1 LNHDA and CDR2 SQIVND (reference sequence).

The chain combines TRBV11-2 with TRBJ1-1; 9 nucleotides match TRBD1. This CDR3 has 17 amino acids. CDR1 is SGHAT and CDR2 is FQNNGV in the germline V gene. V gave up 4 bases and J gave up 8 bases; unmatched junction bases: 17. The DNA of the CDR3 is TGTGCCAGCAGCTCACACCCGGGACAGGGTACCCTCGACGAAGCTTTCTTT. This encodes CASSSHPGQGTLDEAFF.

The chain has TRBV5-6 and TRBJ2-3, with a possible D match to TRBD2 (6 bases). CDR3 size: 17 residues. Looked up from germline, CDR1 is SGHDT and CDR2 is YYEEEE. The V and J ends lost 0 bases and 3 bases respectively, with 17 bases between them. The CDR3 loop is CASSLGTDSGGTDTQYF. The CDR3 nucleotides read TGTGCCAGCAGCTTGGGGACGGATAGCGGAGGAACAGATACGCAGTATTTT. Combining the CDR3 with reference TRBV5-6 and TRBJ2-3 gives the whole variable domain DAGVTQSPTHLIKTRGQQVTLRCSPKSGHDTVSWYQQALGQGPQFIFQYYEEEERQRGNFPDRFSGHQFPNYSSELNVNALLLGDSALYLCASSLGTDSGGTDTQYFGPGTRLTVL.

The rearrangement uses TRBV11-3 and TRBJ2-3, with D possibly being TRBD2 (6 bases). The CDR3 has 15 amino acids. Trimming shortened V by 4 bases and J by 2 bases, and 13 bases separated the two germline ends. The germline V gene has CDR1 SGHNT and CDR2 YENEEA. CDR3 nucleotide sequence: TGTGCCAGCAGCTGGGGGGATCCGCTCACAGATACGCAGTATTTT. Translated: CASSWGDPLTDTQYF.

This rearrangement joins TRBV4-1 to TRBJ1-1; 7 nucleotides line up with TRBD1. The CDR3 covers 14 residues. Trimming took 2 bases from V and 4 from J; bases not matched to a gene: 4. Germline-derived CDR1 and CDR2 are MGHRA and YSYEKL. Here the CDR3 DNA reads TGCGCCAGCAGCCAATCGACAGGGCCCACTGAAGCTTTCTTT. It is translated as CASSQSTGPTEAFF.

This chain connects TRBV24-1 to TRBJ2-5; the D gene is possibly TRBD2 (5 bases). The CDR3 loop spans 13 amino acids. Germline assignment: CDR1 KGHDR and CDR2 SFDVKD. Trimming removed 5 bases at V and 5 bases at J, with 11 bases between. The CDR3 DNA reads as TGTGCCACCAGTGCGGCAGGAGGTGAGACCCAGTACTTC. As protein: CATSAAGGETQYF.

The table lists this clone with a count of one. The chain links TRBV6-5 to TRBJ2-2; 8 bases agree with TRBD1. In germline, CDR1 is MNHEY, CDR2 SVGAGI. Trimming cost V 7 bases and J 6 bases; bases outside gene matches: 7. CDR3 length: 14 amino acids. For the CDR3, the DNA is TGTGCCAGCACCGGACAGGGTCAGGCCGGGGAGCTGTTTTTT. Protein sequence: CASTGQGQAGELFF.

The V and J genes are TRBV7-2 and TRBJ1-1; 7 bases are a match to TRBD1. This CDR3 is built from 15 residues. The V segment lost 0 bases and the J segment 4 bases; nucleotides outside the gene matches: 5. Germline CDR1 reads SGHTA; CDR2 reads FQGNSA. The CDR3 loop is CASSLAGGEVTEAFF. For the CDR3, the DNA is TGTGCCAGCAGCTTAGCAGGGGGCGAGGTCACTGAAGCTTTCTTT.

The V and J genes are TRBV19 and TRBJ1-6; D ambiguous. CDR3 length equals 14 residues. Per germline, CDR1 LNHDA and CDR2 SQIVND (reference sequence). Trimming took 11 bases from V and 7 from J, leaving 18 bases between them. CDR3 DNA sequence: TGTGCCGGCAGACCGGGGTCGCTCAATTCACCCCTCCACTTT. Translating it yields CAGRPGSLNSPLHF.

This clone was recorded a few times. The gene calls are TRBV19 and TRBJ2-1, with 9 bases lining up with TRBD1. The CDR3 contains 14 residues. CDR1 and CDR2 (germline): LNHDA, SQIVND (reference sequence). With 8 bases clipped from V and 6 bases from J, the junction kept 8 bases outside the gene matches. The chain's CDR3 is CASSRDRVLNEQFF. For the CDR3, the DNA is TGTGCCAGTTCCCGGGACAGGGTCCTCAATGAGCAGTTCTTC.

This chain links TRBV21-1 with TRBJ2-3; the table's D call of TRBD2 was not tested on the DNA. TRBV21-1 is labeled a pseudogene. The CDR3 runs to 17 residues. This CDR3 is CASSSSPLAGFPDTQYF. Written as DNA, the CDR3 is TGTGCCAGCAGCAGCTCTCCGCTAGCGGGGTTTCCAGATACGCAGTATTTT.

This rearrangement joins TRBV12-3 or TRBV12-4 to TRBJ1-1, with TRBD1 as a possible D gene (5 bases). This CDR3 spans 13 amino acids. With 7 bases removed from V and 1 base from J, the gap between germline ends came to 10 bases. This chain's CDR3 is CASNPTGNTEAFF. DNA for the CDR3: TGTGCCAGCAACCCTACAGGGAACACTGAAGCTTTCTTT.

The genes are TRBV27 and TRBJ1-4; TRBD1 matches 11 bases. CDR3 length: 15 residues. The trim removed 0 bases at V and 8 bases at J, leaving 2 bases unmatched. Per germline, CDR1 MNHEY and CDR2 SMNVEV (reference sequence). The CDR3: CASSLSWTGGEKLFF. The CDR3 DNA reads as TGTGCCAGCAGTTTATCGTGGACAGGGGGCGAAAAACTGTTTTTT.

CDR3 in DNA: TGCGCCAGCAGCCGGACAGGCAATTTTCCTAATTCACCCCTCCACTTT. The encoded protein is CASSRTGNFPNSPLHF. J is TRBJ1-6 and V is TRBV5-1, with 7 nucleotides matching TRBD1. Germline lookup yields CDR1 SGHRS and CDR2 YFSETQ. The CDR3 runs 16 residues. V shed 4 bases and J 6 bases; nucleotides not matched to a gene: 10.

This rearrangement joins TRBV5-1 to TRBJ1-6, with 8 bases matching TRBD1. This CDR3 region has 15 residues. Germline trimming cut 4 bases from V and 7 bases from J; bases unmatched to any gene: 7. Germline CDR1 reads SGHRS; CDR2 reads YFSETQ. The CDR3 region has the DNA TGCGCCAGCAGCACCGGGACAGGAAACAATTCACCCCTCCACTTT. Residues: CASSTGTGNNSPLHF. The full variable domain, completed using reference TRBV5-1 and TRBJ1-6, is KAGVTQTPRYLIKTRGQQVTLSCSPISGHRSVSWYQQTPGQGLQFLFEYFSETQRNKGNFPGRFSGRQFSNSRSEMNVSTLELGDSALYLCASSTGTGNNSPLHFGNGTRLTVT.